This passage covers 23 T cell receptor beta chains from one sample sequenced in a study of blood T cells in healthy people across ages. Sample-barcoded 5' priming and a J-beta primer mix drove a second PCR of 7 to 11 cycles. TCRdb reanalysed the 5' RACE reads using MiXCR and keeps one entry per CDR3 protein. The table shows more than 900,000 distinct CDR3 sequences, with approximately 26% occurring only once. These data were also filed under a second study, of T cells of mothers and their children.

The sample was blood. These receptors came from a girl aged 2 to 10 in good health.

This chain joins TRBV10-2 and TRBJ2-5; 14 bases agree with TRBD2. The CDR3 length is 14 residues. Germline V gene sequence: CDR1 WSHSY, CDR2 SAAADI. V was clipped by 8 bases and J by 2 bases; unmatched bases: 1. CDR3 sequence (DNA): TGCGCCAGCGGACTAGCGGGGGGACAAGAGACCCAGTACTTC. This codes for CASGLAGGQETQYF.

V and J are TRBV5-1 and TRBJ2-6; 11 nucleotides line up with TRBD2. The germline CDR1 and CDR2 sequences are SGHRS and YFSETQ. Unmatched junction bases numbered 11, after V lost 3 bases and J lost 3 bases. This CDR3 spans 19 amino acids. This chain's CDR3 is CASSWFPTSGRGGANVLTF. As DNA, the CDR3 is TGCGCCAGCAGCTGGTTCCCTACTAGCGGGAGAGGTGGGGCCAACGTCCTGACTTTC.

The CDR3 spells CASLDSRAKNIQYF. The CDR3 nucleotides are TGTGCCAGCCTGGACAGTAGGGCCAAAAACATTCAGTACTTC. The J gene is TRBJ2-4, the V gene TRBV2; tentatively, D is TRBD1 (6 bases). Trimming stripped 8 bases from V and 1 base from J, with 12 bases between. Germline CDR1 SNHLY, CDR2 FYNNEI. This CDR3 has 14 amino acids. Full variable domain (outside the CDR3, taken from reference TRBV2 and TRBJ2-4): EPEVTQTPSHQVTQMGQEVILRCVPISNHLYFYWYRQILGQKVEFLVSFYNNEISEKSEIFDDQFSVERPDGSNFTLKIRSTKLEDSAMYFCASLDSRAKNIQYFGAGTRLSVL.

This clonotype has a handful of counts. Germline is not matched at one junction end, which may reflect a read error. This sequence joins TRBV10-1 and TRBJ2-6; D uncertain. This CDR3 is built from 16 residues. Germline V gene lookup returns CDR1 WNHNN and CDR2 SYGVQD (reference sequence). CDR3 amino acids: CTSSESQGLGANVLTF. The CDR3 bases are TGCACCAGCAGTGAGTCTCAAGGGCTCGGGGCCAACGTCCTGACTTTC.

V gene TRBV10-3 combines with J gene TRBJ2-5, with 12 bases identical to TRBD2. TRBJ2-1 explains the end of the DNA better; the J call may be wrong. The V gene's germline CDR1 is ENHRY and CDR2 SYGVKD. The CDR3 is 13 amino acids. The CDR3 coding sequence is TGTGCCATCACCGGACTAGCGGGGAATGAGCAGTTCTTC. It is translated as CAITGLAGNEQFF.

The rearrangement uses TRBV6-1 and TRBJ1-1; perhaps TRBD1 as D (5 bases). V lost 3 bases and J lost 1, with 12 bases in between. The CDR3 covers 15 residues. Per germline, CDR1 MNHNS and CDR2 SASEGT. CDR3 region: CASSDWGSQNTEAFF. The DNA of the CDR3 is TGTGCCAGCAGTGACTGGGGCAGTCAGAACACTGAAGCTTTCTTT.

This clonotype was recorded once. This chain uses TRBV6-6 with TRBJ1-1; D is unclear. Trimming left V 6 bases short and J 5 bases short, with 16 bases between. The CDR3 extends over 14 amino acids. CDR1 is MNHNY, CDR2 SVGAGI, per germline (reference sequence). The CDR3 reads CASRGGAARTEAFF. CDR3 in DNA: TGTGCCAGCAGGGGTGGAGCAGCGCGGACTGAAGCTTTCTTT.

Only a few counts were recorded for this clonotype. The junction departs from germline at one end; a sequencing error may be responsible. V is TRBV9 and J is TRBJ1-2, with D possibly being TRBD1 (6 bases). From germline, CDR1 is SGDLS and CDR2 YYNGEE. The CDR3 has 12 amino acids. The CDR3 loop reads CASSVVGGDQEF. The CDR3 nucleotides are TGTGCCAGCAGCGTAGTAGGGGGGGACCAAGAATTC.

This clonotype turned up a few times. This chain links TRBV29-1 with TRBJ2-5; D is perhaps TRBD1 (6 bases). Germline V CDR1 and CDR2: SQVTM, ANQGSEA. V lost 3 bases, J lost 3 bases, and 14 bases lay in between. The CDR3 consists of 14 residues. The CDR3 sequence: CSVEVQGSEETQYF. In nucleotides, the CDR3 is TGCAGCGTTGAGGTCCAGGGGTCGGAAGAGACCCAGTACTTC.

This clonotype was picked up a small number of times. V gene TRBV28 combines with J gene TRBJ1-1; TRBD1 agrees at 10 bases. The CDR3 covers 14 residues. The junction had 3 bases not matched to a gene; V was cut back by 7 bases and J by 1 base. Germline loops: CDR1 MDHEN, CDR2 SYDVKM. CDR3 sequence: CASMGDRGNTEAFF. The CDR3 nucleotides read TGTGCCAGCATGGGGGACAGGGGGAACACTGAAGCTTTCTTT.

The CDR3 region has the DNA TGCAGTGCTAGTTGGGGTGGGGGAGATACGCAGTATTTT. This gives the protein CSASWGGGDTQYF. The chain recombines TRBV20-1 with TRBJ2-3; D may be TRBD1 or TRBD2 (5 bases each). Germline CDR1 DFQATT, CDR2 SNEGSKA (reference sequence). Trimming shortened V by 3 bases and J by 5 bases, and 12 bases separated the two germline ends. The CDR3 has 13 residues.

For this clonotype: Germline and junction disagree at one end, which may indicate a read error. The chain uses TRBV6-5 and TRBJ2-7, with D perhaps TRBD2 (6 bases). Germline CDR1 MNHEY, CDR2 SVGAGI. The CDR3 is 14 amino acids. CDR3 nucleotide sequence: TGTGCCAGCAGTCCTGGGACTCTCTCCTACGGGCAGTACTTC. It encodes CASSPGTLSYGQYF.

The chain uses TRBV11-3 and TRBJ2-3; D is possibly TRBD2 (6 bases). V lost 4 bases to trimming and J lost 3 bases, with 14 bases between them. The CDR3 consists of 15 residues. The V gene's germline CDR1 is SGHNT and CDR2 YENEEA. The CDR3 protein is CASSSLGGLTDTQYF. CDR3 nucleotides: TGTGCCAGCAGCTCCCTGGGGGGATTAACAGATACGCAGTATTTT. Supplemented by reference TRBV11-3 and TRBJ2-3, the full variable domain reads EAGVVQSPRYKIIEKKQPVAFWCNPISGHNTLYWYLQNLGQGPELLIRYENEEAVDDSQLPKDRFSAERLKGVDSTLKIQPAELGDSAVYLCASSSLGGLTDTQYFGPGTRLTVL.

This clonotype has a handful of counts. The J gene is TRBJ1-1, the V gene TRBV2; tentatively, D is TRBD1 (5 bases). This CDR3 has 14 amino acids. Trimming stripped 6 bases from V and 3 bases from J, with 14 bases between. Germline V gives CDR1 SNHLY, CDR2 FYNNEI. CDR3 bases: TGTGCCAGCAGGGGGGACGGGCGCGACACTGAAGCTTTCTTT. It specifies CASRGDGRDTEAFF.

A few counts support this clonotype. The genes are TRBV14 and TRBJ2-3, with 7 bases aligning to TRBD2. CDR3 length equals 14 residues. Germline trimming cut 3 bases from V and 5 bases from J; bases unmatched to any gene: 5. Germline CDR1 SGHDN, CDR2 FVKESK. This chain's CDR3 is CASSQAGVVDTQYF. In DNA, the CDR3 is TGTGCCAGCAGCCAGGCGGGAGTTGTAGATACGCAGTATTTT. The variable domain in full, completed from reference TRBV14 and TRBJ2-3, reads EAGVTQFPSHSVIEKGQTVTLRCDPISGHDNLYWYRRVMGKEIKFLLHFVKESKQDESGMPNNRFLAERTGGTYSTLKVQPAELEDSGVYFCASSQAGVVDTQYFGPGTRLTVL.

The CDR3 is CSARYGGRNEQFF. CDR3 bases: TGCAGTGCTAGGTACGGGGGGAGGAATGAGCAGTTCTTC. The V and J genes are TRBV20-1 and TRBJ2-1, with 7 positions matching TRBD2. CDR3 length: 13 residues. V dropped 3 bases and J dropped 7; count of bases not matched to a gene: 6. Germline V gives CDR1 DFQATT, CDR2 SNEGSKA (reference sequence).

The chain recombines TRBV20-1 with TRBJ2-5, with D possibly called TRBD1 or TRBD2 (5 bases each). Looked up from germline, CDR1 is DFQATT and CDR2 is SNEGSKA (reference sequence). This CDR3 region has 13 residues. Between the trimmed V and J ends, which lost 6 bases and 4 bases, there was a span of 15 bases. Written as DNA, the CDR3 is TGCAGTGCCCACCGCCGGGACGGAGAGACCCAGTACTTC. This codes for CSAHRRDGETQYF.

The sample holds a few counts of this clonotype. CDR3 in DNA: TGTGCCAGCAGCCAAGATCGATTGTCCCGCACAGATACGCAGTATTTT. It translates to CASSQDRLSRTDTQYF. J is TRBJ2-3 and V is TRBV4-2, with D uncertain. The germline V gene has CDR1 LGHNA and CDR2 YNFKEQ. The ends were cut back, 0 bases at V and 1 base at J, with 11 bases in the middle. The length of the CDR3 is 16 residues.

The chain combines TRBV29-1 with TRBJ2-2; D might be TRBD1 or TRBD2, each matching 5 bases. Germline V gene lookup returns CDR1 SQVTM and CDR2 ANQGSEA. The CDR3 loop spans 16 amino acids. V lost 7 bases and J 7 bases, leaving 25 bases between the germline ends. CDR3 in amino acids: CSAGGTGFKVNGELFF. As DNA, the CDR3 is TGCAGCGCTGGGGGAACCGGGTTTAAAGTCAACGGGGAGCTGTTTTTT.

This clonotype was counted a few times. The chain carries TRBV14 and TRBJ1-6; a possible D gene is TRBD1 (5 bases). Trimming shortened V by 1 base and J by 7 bases, and 14 bases separated the two germline ends. Germline values: CDR1 SGHDN, CDR2 FVKESK. The CDR3 is 16 residues long. CDR3 loop: CASSQGFGQGNSPLHF. CDR3 coding DNA: TGTGCCAGCAGCCAAGGGTTCGGCCAGGGAAATTCACCCCTCCACTTT.

The chain joins TRBV3-1 to TRBJ2-3; 10 bases map to TRBD2. The germline CDR1 and CDR2 sequences are LGHDT and YNNKEL (reference sequence). With V trimmed by 4 bases and J by 10 bases, 14 bases remained unmatched. The CDR3 totals 16 residues. CDR3 region: CASSPSASGRVFAQYF. In nucleotides, the CDR3 is TGTGCCAGCAGCCCGTCGGCTAGCGGGAGAGTGTTTGCGCAGTATTTT.

This clonotype was detected only a few times. V is TRBV7-2 and J is TRBJ2-5, with D unresolved. This CDR3 spans 13 amino acids. V dropped 11 bases and J dropped 5 bases, with 18 bases sitting between them. CDR1 is SGHTA, CDR2 FQGNSA, per germline. For the CDR3, the DNA is TGTGCCTGCTGGGATGAAAGTGGGGAGACCCAGTACTTC. This codes for CACWDESGETQYF.

The J gene is TRBJ2-2, the V gene TRBV5-1, with 8 bases that match TRBD1. Germline V CDR1 and CDR2: SGHRS, YFSETQ. J was trimmed by 3 bases and V by 5 bases; bases with no gene match: 6. The CDR3 consists of 15 residues. CDR3 sequence (DNA): TGCGCCAGCAGAAGGACAGGGTTGGACACCGGGGAGCTGTTTTTT. Protein: CASRRTGLDTGELFF. The full variable domain, rest sourced from reference TRBV5-1 and TRBJ2-2, is KAGVTQTPRYLIKTRGQQVTLSCSPISGHRSVSWYQQTPGQGLQFLFEYFSETQRNKGNFPGRFSGRQFSNSRSEMNVSTLELGDSALYLCASRRTGLDTGELFFGEGSRLTVL.